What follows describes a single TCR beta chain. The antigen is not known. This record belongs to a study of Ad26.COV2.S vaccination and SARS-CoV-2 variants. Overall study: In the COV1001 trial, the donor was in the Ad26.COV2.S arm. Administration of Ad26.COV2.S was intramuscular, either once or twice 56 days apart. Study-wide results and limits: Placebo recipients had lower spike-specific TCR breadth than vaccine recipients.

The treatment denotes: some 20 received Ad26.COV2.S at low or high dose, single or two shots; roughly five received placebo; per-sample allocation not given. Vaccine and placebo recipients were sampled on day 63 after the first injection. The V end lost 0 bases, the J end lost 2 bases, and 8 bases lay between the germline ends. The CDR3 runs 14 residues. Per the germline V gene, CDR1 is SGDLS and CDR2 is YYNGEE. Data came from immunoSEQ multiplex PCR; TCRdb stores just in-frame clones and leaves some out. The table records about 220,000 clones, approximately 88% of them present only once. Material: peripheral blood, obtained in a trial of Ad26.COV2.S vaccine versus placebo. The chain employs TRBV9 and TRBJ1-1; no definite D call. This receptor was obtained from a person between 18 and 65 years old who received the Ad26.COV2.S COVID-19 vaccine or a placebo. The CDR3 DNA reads TGTGCCAGCAGCGTAGTTGAGGCCAACACTGAAGCTTTCTTT. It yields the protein CASSVVEANTEAFF.